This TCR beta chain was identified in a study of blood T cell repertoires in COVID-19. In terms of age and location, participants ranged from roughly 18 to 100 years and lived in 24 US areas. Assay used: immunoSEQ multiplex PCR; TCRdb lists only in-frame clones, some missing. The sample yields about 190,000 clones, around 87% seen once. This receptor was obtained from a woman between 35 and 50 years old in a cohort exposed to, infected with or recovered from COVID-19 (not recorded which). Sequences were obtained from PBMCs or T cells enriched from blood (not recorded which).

CDR3: CASKTGSSYEQYF. The CDR3 DNA follows: TGTGCCAGCAAGACTGGGAGCTCCTACGAGCAGTACTTC. The chain has TRBV19 and TRBJ2-7; possible D gene TRBD2, 5 bases. CDR1 and CDR2 from the germline V gene are LNHDA and SQIVND (reference sequence). V was pared by 9 bases and J by 0 bases, with 12 bases between. The CDR3 extends over 13 amino acids.